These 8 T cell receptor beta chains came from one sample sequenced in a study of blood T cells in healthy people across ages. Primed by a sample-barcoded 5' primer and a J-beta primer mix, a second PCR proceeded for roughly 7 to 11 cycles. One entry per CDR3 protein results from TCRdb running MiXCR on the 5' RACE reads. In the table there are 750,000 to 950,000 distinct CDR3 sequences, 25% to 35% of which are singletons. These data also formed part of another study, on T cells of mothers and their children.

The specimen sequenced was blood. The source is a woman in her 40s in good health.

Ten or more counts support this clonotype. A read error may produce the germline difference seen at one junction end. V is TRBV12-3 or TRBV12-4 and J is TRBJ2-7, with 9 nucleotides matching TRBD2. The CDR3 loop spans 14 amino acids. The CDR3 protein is CASTPGLATYEQYF. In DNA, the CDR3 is TGTGCCAGCACGCCGGGACTAGCCACCTACGAACAGTACTTC.

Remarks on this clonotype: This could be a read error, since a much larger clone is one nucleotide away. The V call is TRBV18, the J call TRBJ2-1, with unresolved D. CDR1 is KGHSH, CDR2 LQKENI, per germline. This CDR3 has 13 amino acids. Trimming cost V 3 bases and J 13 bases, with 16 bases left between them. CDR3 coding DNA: TGTGCCAGCTCACCGGGCCAGAAAGAGACCCAGTTCTTC. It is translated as CASSPGQKETQFF.

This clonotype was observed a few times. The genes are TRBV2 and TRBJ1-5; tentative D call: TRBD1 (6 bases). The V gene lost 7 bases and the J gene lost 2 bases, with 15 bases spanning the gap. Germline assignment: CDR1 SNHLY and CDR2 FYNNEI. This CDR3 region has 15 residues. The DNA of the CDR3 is TGTGCCAGCAAAGGAGGCAGGGGAGGCAATCAGCCCCAGCATTTT. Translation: CASKGGRGGNQPQHF. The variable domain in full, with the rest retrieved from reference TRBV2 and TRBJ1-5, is EPEVTQTPSHQVTQMGQEVILRCVPISNHLYFYWYRQILGQKVEFLVSFYNNEISEKSEIFDDQFSVERPDGSNFTLKIRSTKLEDSAMYFCASKGGRGGNQPQHFGDGTRLSIL.

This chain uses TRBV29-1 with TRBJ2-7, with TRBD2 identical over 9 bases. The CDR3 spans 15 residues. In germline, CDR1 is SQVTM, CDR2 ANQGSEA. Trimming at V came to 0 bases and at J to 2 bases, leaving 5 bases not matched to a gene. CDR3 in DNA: TGCAGCGTTGAAGATCAAGCGGGGGGCCCCTACGAGCAGTACTTC. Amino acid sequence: CSVEDQAGGPYEQYF.

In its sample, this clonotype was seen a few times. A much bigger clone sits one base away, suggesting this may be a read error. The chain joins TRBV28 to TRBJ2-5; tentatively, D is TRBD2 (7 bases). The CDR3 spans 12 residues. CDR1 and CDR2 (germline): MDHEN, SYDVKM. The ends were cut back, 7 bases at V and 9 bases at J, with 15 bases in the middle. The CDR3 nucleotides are TGTGCCAGCAAGGGGGGAGGGGAGGCCCAGTACTTC. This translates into CASKGGGEAQYF.

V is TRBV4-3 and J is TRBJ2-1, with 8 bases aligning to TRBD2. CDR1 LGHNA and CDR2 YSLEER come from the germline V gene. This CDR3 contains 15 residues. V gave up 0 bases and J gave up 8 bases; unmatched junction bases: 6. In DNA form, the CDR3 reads TGCGCCAGCAGCCAAGACGCAACGGGACTAGATGAGCAGTTCTTC. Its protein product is CASSQDATGLDEQFF.

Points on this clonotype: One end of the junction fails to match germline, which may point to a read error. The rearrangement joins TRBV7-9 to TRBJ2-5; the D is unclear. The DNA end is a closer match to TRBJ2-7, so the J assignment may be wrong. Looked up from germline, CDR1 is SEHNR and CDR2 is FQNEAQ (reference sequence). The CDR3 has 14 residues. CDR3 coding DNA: TGTGCCAGCGGCTTAGTGGTCCTACCCTACGAGCAGTACTTC. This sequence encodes CASGLVVLPYEQYF.

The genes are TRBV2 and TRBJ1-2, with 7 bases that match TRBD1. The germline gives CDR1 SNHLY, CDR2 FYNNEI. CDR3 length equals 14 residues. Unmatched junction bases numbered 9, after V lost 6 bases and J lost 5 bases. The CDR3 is CASRRQGTRYGYTF. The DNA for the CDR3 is TGTGCCAGCAGGAGACAGGGTACGCGGTATGGCTACACCTTC.